This T cell receptor beta chain came from a study of blood T cell repertoires in COVID-19. Overall study: The origin of the acute and convalescent COVID-19 samples was the United States, Italy and Spain. The cDNA or gDNA used as material had been derived from T cells, B-cell-depleted T cells, or PBMCs.

Sequencing was performed with immunoSEQ multiplex PCR; in TCRdb, only in-frame clones are kept and a portion is missing. The repertoire holds some 500,000 clones, with approximately 90% as singletons. The germline V gene encodes CDR1 MGHRA and CDR2 YSYEKL. The CDR3 consists of 14 residues. Trimming removed 0 bases at V and 5 bases at J, with 10 bases between. J is TRBJ1-1 and V is TRBV4-1, with unresolved D. The material sequenced was PBMCs or T cells enriched from blood (not recorded which). The sequence was obtained from a woman aged 40 to 55 who had recovered from COVID-19. CDR3 bases: TGCGCCAGCAGCCAAGATGGAGGGATGACTGAAGCTTTCTTT. It is translated as CASSQDGGMTEAFF.